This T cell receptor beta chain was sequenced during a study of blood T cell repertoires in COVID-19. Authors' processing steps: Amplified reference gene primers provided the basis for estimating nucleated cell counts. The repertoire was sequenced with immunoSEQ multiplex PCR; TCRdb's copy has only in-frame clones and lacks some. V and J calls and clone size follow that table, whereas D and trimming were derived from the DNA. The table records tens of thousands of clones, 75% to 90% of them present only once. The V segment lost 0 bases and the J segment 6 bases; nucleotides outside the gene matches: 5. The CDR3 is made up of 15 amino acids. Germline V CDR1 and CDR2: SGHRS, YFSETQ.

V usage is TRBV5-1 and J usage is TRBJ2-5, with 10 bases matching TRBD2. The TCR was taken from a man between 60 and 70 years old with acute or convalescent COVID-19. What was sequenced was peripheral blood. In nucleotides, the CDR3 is TGCGCCAGCAGCTTGGGGCTAGCGGGAGCGCAGACCCAGTACTTC. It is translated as CASSLGLAGAQTQYF.